The next 28 T cell receptor beta chains were all read from a single sample in a study of cytomegalovirus exposure and HLA in healthy donors. PCR primers comprised 60 Vbeta and 13 Jbeta primers. The method was immunoSEQ multiplex PCR; TCRdb's version includes in-frame clones alone and lacks a portion of them. Of 150,000 to 200,000 clones in the sample, approximately 81% are singletons; the top ten hold about 2%. The specimen was PBMCs. The origin of the receptors is a man in his late teens or twenties in good health and CMV-seropositive.

V is TRBV29-1 and J is TRBJ1-1; the D is unclear. Trimming shortened V by 4 bases and J by 0 bases, and 12 bases separated the two germline ends. This CDR3 comprises 14 residues. The germline CDR1 and CDR2 sequences are SQVTM and ANQGSEA. The CDR3 here is CSVGARNMNTEAFF. CDR3 DNA: TGCAGCGTTGGCGCGAGGAACATGAACACTGAAGCTTTCTTT.

The V gene is TRBV11-3, the J gene TRBJ1-1; weak D call: TRBD1 (5 bases). The CDR3 covers 13 residues. The V end was cut by 5 bases, the J end by 7 bases, with 14 bases between. Germline CDR1 reads SGHNT; CDR2 reads YENEEA. Written as DNA, the CDR3 is TGTGCCAGCAGCCGGGCGGGGGAGGGTGAAGCTTTCTTT. The encoded protein is CASSRAGEGEAFF.

The gene calls are TRBV6-5 and TRBJ1-2, with D possibly matching TRBD1 (5 bases). Germline CDR1 is MNHEY and CDR2 is SVGAGI. V lost 5 bases to trimming and J lost 6 bases, with 16 bases between them. The CDR3 is 14 amino acids. This CDR3 reads CASSVGQPANGYTF. The CDR3, as DNA: TGTGCCAGCAGTGTAGGACAACCGGCTAATGGCTACACCTTC.

This clone appeared once. This chain joins TRBV4-3 and TRBJ2-2, with D perhaps matching TRBD2 (6 bases). CDR3 length equals 12 residues. The V gene lost 3 bases and the J gene lost 7 bases, with 6 bases spanning the gap. Germline V CDR1 and CDR2: LGHNA, YSLEER. CDR3 sequence (DNA): TGCGCCAGCAGCCAGGGGGGCGGGGAGCTGTTTTTT. Its translation: CASSQGGGELFF.

About this clone itself: The germline gene is not matched at one end of the junction; a read error may be the cause. The chain is built from TRBV6-6 and TRBJ2-4; possibly TRBD1 for D (7 bases). The CDR3 is 16 residues long. CDR1 and CDR2 from the germline V gene are MNHNY and SVGAGI (reference sequence). In DNA, the CDR3 is TGTGCCAGCAGACGGGGGACAGCTAACGACGAAAACAGTCAGTACTTC. It is translated as CASRRGTANDENSQYF.

The chain links TRBV10-3 to TRBJ1-2; TRBD1 aligns across 9 bases. The trim removed 2 bases at V and 2 bases at J, leaving 0 bases unmatched. CDR3 length equals 14 residues. Germline V gene sequence: CDR1 ENHRY, CDR2 SYGVKD. In DNA form, the CDR3 reads TGTGCCATCAGTGAGGGACAGGGGAACTATGGCTACACCTTC. Amino acid sequence: CAISEGQGNYGYTF.

The J gene is TRBJ2-3, the V gene TRBV4-1; D is possibly TRBD2 (6 bases). V was trimmed by 2 bases and J by 2 bases, leaving 11 bases between them. This CDR3 is 15 amino acids long. Germline V gives CDR1 MGHRA, CDR2 YSYEKL. The CDR3 protein is CASSQSGGATDTQYF. CDR3 coding DNA: TGCGCCAGCAGCCAAAGCGGCGGGGCCACAGATACGCAGTATTTT.

Here the CDR3 reads CSVLGGYSETQYF. CDR3 in DNA: TGCAGCGTTCTCGGGGGATACTCGGAGACCCAGTACTTC. J is TRBJ2-5 and V is TRBV29-1, with D perhaps TRBD2 (6 bases). The CDR3 is 13 residues long. The V gene's germline CDR1 is SQVTM and CDR2 ANQGSEA. V lost 5 bases and J 5 bases, leaving 15 bases between the germline ends.

The chain recombines TRBV9 with TRBJ2-6; maybe TRBD2 (6 bases). Germline lookup yields CDR1 SGDLS and CDR2 YYNGEE. V was pared by 3 bases and J by 4 bases, with 8 bases between. The CDR3 covers 14 residues. The CDR3 nucleotides read TGTGCCAGCAGCGCCCGGGAGGGGGCCAACGTCCTGACTTTC. Protein sequence: CASSAREGANVLTF.

The V and J genes are TRBV7-2 and TRBJ2-3; 9 nucleotides agree with TRBD2. This CDR3 is built from 17 residues. CDR1 is SGHTA, CDR2 FQGNSA, per germline. The junction had 12 bases not matched to a gene; V was cut back by 1 base and J by 7 bases. The CDR3 loop reads CASSLGPGTSSSNTQYF. The CDR3 DNA reads as TGTGCCAGCAGCTTAGGTCCCGGGACTAGCAGTTCAAATACGCAGTATTTT.

V and J are TRBV11-3 and TRBJ2-3; 10 bases agree with TRBD2. CDR1 is SGHNT and CDR2 is YENEEA in the germline V gene. The CDR3 is made up of 16 amino acids. V shed 0 bases, J shed 6 bases, and the junction held 6 bases outside the gene matches. CDR3 bases: TGTGCCAGCAGCTTAGAACTAGCGGGGCCCCGGGATACGCAGTATTTT. Translation gives CASSLELAGPRDTQYF.

V usage is TRBV18 and J usage is TRBJ2-5, with D perhaps TRBD2 (6 bases). V was cut by 2 bases and J by 1 base, with 14 bases left in between. The CDR3 has 16 amino acids. Looked up from germline, CDR1 is KGHSH and CDR2 is LQKENI. CDR3 sequence: CASSPVGGPLQETQYF. Written as DNA, the CDR3 is TGTGCCAGCTCACCAGTCGGGGGACCACTCCAAGAGACCCAGTACTTC.

The chain carries TRBV5-6 and TRBJ2-7; TRBD2 is a possible D gene (5 bases). CDR3 size: 15 residues. Germline values: CDR1 SGHDT, CDR2 YYEEEE. Trimming removed 1 base at V and 0 bases at J, with 11 bases between. CDR3 DNA: TGTGCCAGCAGCTTGCTTAGAGCGGTCTCCTACGAGCAGTACTTC. Its protein product is CASSLLRAVSYEQYF.

This chain connects TRBV9 to TRBJ1-1; D is ambiguous. Germline CDR1 and CDR2: SGDLS and YYNGEE. Trimming removed 3 bases from V and 1 base from J, with 7 bases in between. The CDR3 covers 13 residues. Here the CDR3 reads CASSEQWNTEAFF. The CDR3 DNA follows: TGTGCCAGCAGCGAACAATGGAACACTGAAGCTTTCTTT.

The chain joins TRBV4-1 to TRBJ1-4; 9 bases fit TRBD1. The CDR3 sequence is 16 residues long. Unmatched junction bases numbered 19, after V lost 4 bases and J lost 16 bases. CDR1 and CDR2 from the germline V gene are MGHRA and YSYEKL. CDR3 amino acids: CASSPQDRGFVGAEFF. CDR3 DNA sequence: TGCGCCAGCAGCCCCCAGGACAGGGGTTTCGTCGGAGCCGAGTTTTTT.

The gene calls are TRBV5-6 and TRBJ2-7; TRBD1 matches 9 bases. Per the germline V gene, CDR1 is SGHDT and CDR2 is YYEEEE. The V gene end was trimmed by 4 bases and the J gene end by 4 bases; junction bases not matched to a gene: 9. The CDR3 has 15 residues. The CDR3 here is CASSLPGTGQYEQYF. CDR3 in DNA: TGTGCCAGCAGCCTGCCCGGGACAGGGCAATACGAGCAGTACTTC.

V usage is TRBV19 and J usage is TRBJ2-5; 8 positions agree with TRBD1. This CDR3 spans 17 amino acids. Trimming removed 5 bases from V and 1 base from J; junction bases left unmatched: 12. The germline gives CDR1 LNHDA, CDR2 SQIVND (reference sequence). DNA for the CDR3: TGTGCCAGTAGTCTCCGAGCCGGGACAGGAGTCCAAGAGACCCAGTACTTC. Translating gives CASSLRAGTGVQETQYF.

The chain is built from TRBV7-9 and TRBJ2-3; 8 positions match TRBD1. The V and J ends lost 5 bases and 11 bases, in that order; junction bases with no gene match: 9. The germline CDR1 and CDR2 sequences are SEHNR and FQNEAQ (reference sequence). This CDR3 has 13 residues. Here the CDR3 reads CASSPVDRGGQYF. The CDR3 nucleotides are TGTGCCAGCAGCCCGGTCGACAGGGGCGGGCAGTATTTT.

The chain recombines TRBV11-2 with TRBJ2-7; D is perhaps TRBD1 (5 bases). This CDR3 has 14 residues. Germline V gene sequence: CDR1 SGHAT, CDR2 FQNNGV. Trimming took off 1 base at V and 6 bases at J, with 13 bases between the two ends. The DNA for the CDR3 is TGTGCCAGCAGCTTAGCAGGGTTCGCGGCCGAGCAGTACTTC. Encoded protein: CASSLAGFAAEQYF.

J is TRBJ1-5 and V is TRBV5-5; TRBD1 matches at 7 bases. This CDR3 is built from 16 residues. Germline values: CDR1 SGHKS, CDR2 YYEKEE (reference sequence). The ends lost 3 bases at V and 3 bases at J; junction bases unmatched: 9. CDR3 DNA: TGTGCCAGCAGCTCCAACGCAGGGGGTTACAATCAGCCCCAGCATTTT. Its translation: CASSSNAGGYNQPQHF.

The CDR3 DNA follows: TGTGCCAGCAGCCAAGATAGATGGGAGCAGTTCTTC. This encodes CASSQDRWEQFF. The chain combines TRBV14 with TRBJ2-1, with D uncertain. V gave up 0 bases and J gave up 10 bases, with 7 bases separating them. The CDR3 is made up of 12 amino acids. Germline V CDR1 and CDR2: SGHDN, FVKESK.

The chain employs TRBV7-6 and TRBJ2-7, with 11 bases aligning to TRBD2. Germline V CDR1 and CDR2: SGHVS, FNYEAQ. Trimming took 5 bases from V and 3 from J; bases not matched to a gene: 9. The CDR3 has 16 amino acids. CDR3 bases: TGTGCCAGCAGCGCCTCCACTAGCGGGGGCGTCTACGAGCAGTACTTC. It yields the protein CASSASTSGGVYEQYF.

The rearrangement uses TRBV2 and TRBJ2-2; 12 bases match TRBD2. The CDR3 loop spans 14 amino acids. The germline gives CDR1 SNHLY, CDR2 FYNNEI. V lost 7 bases and J lost 6; bases outside the gene matches: 3. The CDR3 nucleotides read TGTGCCAGCACCAGACTAGCGGGGGCCGGGGAGCTGTTTTTT. The encoded protein is CASTRLAGAGELFF.

The genes are TRBV6-1 and TRBJ2-1, with D tentatively TRBD1 (5 bases). This CDR3 is 13 amino acids long. Germline values: CDR1 MNHNS, CDR2 SASEGT. V was trimmed by 1 base and J by 5 bases, leaving 6 bases between them. Written as DNA, the CDR3 is TGTGCCAGCAGTGAAGAGGGGCACAATGAGCAGTTCTTC. The encoded protein is CASSEEGHNEQFF.

The chain carries TRBV7-9 and TRBJ1-6, with a tentative D call TRBD1 (6 bases). The CDR3 spans 15 residues. V was shortened by 6 bases and J by 7 bases, with 16 bases between the two germline ends. Germline loops: CDR1 SEHNR, CDR2 FQNEAQ (reference sequence). This CDR3 is CASSLNRVVNSPLHF. DNA for the CDR3: TGTGCCAGCAGTCTCAACAGGGTAGTGAATTCACCCCTCCACTTT. The variable domain in full, completed from reference TRBV7-9 and TRBJ1-6, reads DTGVSQNPRHKITKRGQNVTFRCDPISEHNRLYWYRQTLGQGPEFLTYFQNEAQLEKSRLLSDRFSAERPKGSFSTLEIQRTEQGDSAMYLCASSLNRVVNSPLHFGNGTRLTVT.

J is TRBJ1-1 and V is TRBV6-5; D perhaps matches TRBD1 (5 bases). The CDR3 is 13 residues long. Germline V lookup: CDR1 MNHEY, CDR2 SVGAGI. Trimming pared 7 bases from V and 5 bases from J, leaving 14 bases between. In DNA form, the CDR3 reads TGTGCCAGCATGGGCGGGGCATGGACTGAAGCTTTCTTT. It is translated as CASMGGAWTEAFF.

The chain combines TRBV4-1 with TRBJ2-6, with 8 bases that match TRBD1. This CDR3 is 19 amino acids long. V was clipped by 0 bases and J by 3 bases; unmatched bases: 10. From germline, CDR1 is MGHRA and CDR2 YSYEKL. CDR3 residues: CASSQEGAGGAIGANVLTF. For the CDR3, the DNA is TGCGCCAGCAGCCAAGAAGGGGCAGGGGGCGCAATTGGGGCCAACGTCCTGACTTTC.

The gene calls are TRBV19 and TRBJ1-1; D may be TRBD1 (5 bases). Germline V gene data show CDR1 as LNHDA and CDR2 as SQIVND (reference sequence). This CDR3 contains 13 residues. V gave up 3 bases and J gave up 6 bases, with 11 bases separating them. CDR3 coding DNA: TGTGCCAGTAGTATGGGCAGGGCGGCTGAAGCTTTCTTT. Translation: CASSMGRAAEAFF.